The present TCR beta chain was sequenced within a study of shared clonotypes between healthy human individuals. Only CD45RO-negative cells positively selected for CCR7 counted as naive CD8 cells, so terminally differentiated effector memory CD45RA+ cells were excluded. Libraries were prepared by immunoSEQ multiplex PCR; TCRdb keeps only in-frame clonotypes and omits some of them. Altogether about 2.1 million clones are present, about 92% being singletons, with the ten largest covering about 1.5%. The CDR3 is made up of 16 amino acids. CDR1 SGHDN and CDR2 FVKESK come from the germline V gene. Unmatched junction bases numbered 8, after V lost 4 bases and J lost 10 bases.

The chain employs TRBV14 and TRBJ2-1, with 15 bases lining up with TRBD2. The sample taken for sequencing was naive CD8+ T cells from PBMCs. This sequence originates from a man between 18 and 35 years old in good health. Some clones in this sample may be carry-over from other donors' samples. The CDR3 loop is CASSLGLAGGPGEQFF. The CDR3 DNA sequence: TGTGCCAGCAGCCTCGGACTAGCGGGAGGGCCAGGAGAGCAGTTCTTC.